This T cell receptor (beta chain) is from a study of PD-1 blockade in classical Hodgkin lymphoma. Study-level findings and limits: By C4D1 there was a significant rise in CD4+ TCR diversity but not in CD8+ TCR diversity. Exclusion covered patients beginning nivolumab under 1 year post-ASCT. Lower baseline TCR diversity marked trial partial responders and progressors.

The CDR3 runs 12 residues. V was cut by 5 bases and J by 4 bases, with 5 bases left in between. Germline-derived CDR1 and CDR2 are SNHLY and FYNNEI. Sequenced by immunoSEQ multiplex PCR; TCRdb stores in-frame clones only, minus some. This sample carries about 110,000 clones, about 88% of them seen once, and the ten largest clones take 15% to 20%. Every patient was affected by relapse after autologous stem cell transplantation, while exposure to brentuximab vedotin was not uniform. Patients' outcomes at their best amounted to complete response, partial response or progressive disease. Comments on this clone: The target antigen is unknown.

The V gene is TRBV2, the J gene TRBJ1-4; no clear D. The source material was peripheral blood mononuclear cells (PBMCs), sampled before the second cycle of nivolumab. The sequence derives from a human donor with classical Hodgkin lymphoma. The CDR3 DNA reads TGTGCCAGCAGTAGTGTTAATGAAAAACTGTTTTTT. It encodes CASSSVNEKLFF.